Presented here are 8 T cell receptor beta chains from one specimen sequenced in a study of control samples from healthy donors and cancer patients. Data came from immunoSEQ multiplex PCR; TCRdb stores just in-frame clones and leaves some out. Seen here are about 180,000 clones, 90% to 95% observed once, and the top ten hold 1.1% to 1.5%. The sequenced sample was blood. The receptors were gathered from a young woman in good health.

This rearrangement joins TRBV11-2 to TRBJ1-2; 7 bases align to TRBD1. CDR1 is SGHAT, CDR2 FQNNGV, per germline. The ends lost 4 bases at V and 4 bases at J; junction bases unmatched: 3. The CDR3 length is 13 residues. The CDR3, as DNA: TGTGCCAGCAGCTCGACAGGGTTCTATGGCTACACCTTC. Encoded protein: CASSSTGFYGYTF.

The chain uses TRBV6-5 and TRBJ1-2, with 8 positions matching TRBD1. Germline loops: CDR1 MNHEY, CDR2 SVGAGI. The CDR3 totals 15 residues. Trimming at V came to 6 bases and at J to 3 bases, leaving 9 bases not matched to a gene. The CDR3 DNA reads TGTGCCAGCAGGGCCAGGGGGCGAAGCGACTATGGCTACACCTTC. Protein product: CASRARGRSDYGYTF.

V is TRBV7-2 and J is TRBJ1-2, with D tentatively TRBD1 (6 bases). Trimming cost V 5 bases and J 8 bases, with 21 bases left between them. The CDR3 spans 15 residues. Germline V gene lookup returns CDR1 SGHTA and CDR2 FQGNSA. CDR3 loop: CASSPPGGQGIGYTF. The CDR3 coding sequence is TGTGCCAGCAGCCCCCCGGGGGGGCAGGGTATCGGCTACACCTTC.

The genes are TRBV29-1 and TRBJ2-5; 7 nucleotides line up with TRBD1. J lost 4 bases, V lost 0 bases, and 5 bases had no gene match. CDR3 size: 14 residues. CDR1 is SQVTM and CDR2 is ANQGSEA in the germline V gene. The chain's CDR3 is CSVEDQGGGETQYF. In nucleotides, the CDR3 is TGCAGCGTTGAAGATCAAGGGGGCGGAGAGACCCAGTACTTC.

The V gene is TRBV18, the J gene TRBJ1-1, with 7 bases that match TRBD1. J gave up 5 bases and V 0 bases, and 6 bases lay outside the gene matches. The germline V gene has CDR1 KGHSH and CDR2 LQKENI. The CDR3 is made up of 15 amino acids. The CDR3 sequence: CASSPPRQGKTEAFF. The CDR3 DNA is TGTGCCAGCTCACCACCGAGACAGGGAAAAACTGAAGCTTTCTTT.

V usage is TRBV4-1 and J usage is TRBJ2-2, with 16 bases fitting TRBD2. J lost 10 bases, V lost 4 bases, and 12 bases had no gene match. Per the germline V gene, CDR1 is MGHRA and CDR2 is YSYEKL. The CDR3 consists of 18 residues. CDR3 amino acids: CASSLRAGTSGGAEELFF. The CDR3 nucleotides are TGCGCCAGCAGCCTTCGGGCTGGGACTAGCGGGGGGGCTGAGGAGCTGTTTTTT.

The gene calls are TRBV12-5 and TRBJ2-1, with 13 bases matching TRBD2. V shed 5 bases, J shed 9 bases, and the junction held 10 bases outside the gene matches. CDR1 LGHNT and CDR2 FRNRAP come from the germline V gene. The CDR3 extends over 16 amino acids. The CDR3 bases are TGTGCTAGTGGTGAGACCGGGACTAGCGGGGACGGTGAGCAGTTCTTC. It specifies CASGETGTSGDGEQFF.

The chain carries TRBV28 and TRBJ2-7; D uncertain. Germline lookup yields CDR1 MDHEN and CDR2 SYDVKM. This CDR3 has 11 residues. With 10 bases removed from V and 2 bases from J, the gap between germline ends came to 9 bases. CDR3 region: CATENAYEQYF. In nucleotides, the CDR3 is TGTGCCACCGAGAACGCCTACGAGCAGTACTTC.